Ten or more counts support the clone carrying this TCR beta chain. The CDR3 totals 15 residues. CDR1 is SEHNR and CDR2 is FQNEAQ in the germline V gene (reference sequence). Trimming removed 6 bases from V and 5 bases from J; junction bases left unmatched: 12. These data are taken from a study of patients and donors after allogeneic stem cell transplantation. MiXCR, applied by TCRdb to the RT-PCR reads, yields one record per CDR3 protein. The data hold 920,000 or so distinct CDR3 sequences, with about 20% observed a single time. V and J are TRBV7-9 and TRBJ2-7; 8 bases agree with TRBD2. This clonotype originated in a human donor who was either an allogeneic HSCT recipient or a stem cell or donor lymphocyte infusion donor (not recorded which). It is not recorded whose cells these are; they may come from a transplant donor. The specimen sequenced was blood, either unsorted or a sorted T cell fraction (not recorded which). CDR3 residues: CASSMSSGSTHEQYF. The CDR3 nucleotides read TGTGCCAGCAGTATGAGCAGCGGGAGCACCCACGAGCAGTACTTC.